Shown below are 19 T cell receptor beta chains from a single sample sequenced in a study of blood T cell repertoires in COVID-19 (dated by TCRdb to about 2020). The library was built by means of the immunoSEQ multiplex PCR assay. The source is immuneACCESS, and TCRdb retained only in-frame sequences with V and J called. Part of the clones is not carried over; for the studies checked, unresolved V genes explain less than half of this, and the remainder is unexplained. Present in this sample are about 150,000 clones, roughly 72% of which were seen just once. The ten largest make up around 3.4% of the sample. The specimen was peripheral blood. The receptors were sampled from an elderly woman with acute or convalescent COVID-19.

The rearrangement uses TRBV3-1 (or the pseudogene TRBV3-2) and TRBJ1-1, with 8 bases fitting TRBD1. From germline, CDR1 is LGHDT and CDR2 YNNKEL (reference sequence). The V and J ends lost 5 bases and 5 bases, in that order; junction bases with no gene match: 10. The CDR3 runs to 15 residues. For the CDR3, the DNA is TGTGCCAGCAGCTTCCCCGGACAGGGAAGAACTGAAGCTTTCTTT. It yields the protein CASSFPGQGRTEAFF.

The chain joins TRBV7-9 to TRBJ1-5, with 7 bases matching TRBD1. The V and J ends lost 0 bases and 9 bases, in that order; junction bases with no gene match: 14. The germline V gene has CDR1 SEHNR and CDR2 FQNEAQ (reference sequence). The CDR3 runs to 17 residues. CDR3 in amino acids: CASSLAGDSTSMLPQHF. The CDR3 region has the DNA TGTGCCAGCAGCTTAGCGGGGGACAGCACCTCAATGTTGCCCCAGCATTTT.

This clone was observed once. This chain joins TRBV11-2 and TRBJ1-6; no clear D. The CDR3 runs 14 residues. Germline assignment: CDR1 SGHAT and CDR2 FQNNGV. The V gene lost 5 bases and the J gene lost 4 bases, with 9 bases spanning the gap. CDR3 in amino acids: CASSPTRYNSPLHF. In nucleotides, the CDR3 is TGTGCCAGCAGCCCTACCCGGTATAATTCACCCCTCCACTTT.

The genes are TRBV19 and TRBJ2-7, with 8 positions matching TRBD2. The CDR3 sequence is 15 residues long. V lost 5 bases, J lost 3 bases, and 9 bases stayed unmatched. The V gene's germline CDR1 is LNHDA and CDR2 SQIVND (reference sequence). The CDR3 is CASSVAGGESYEQYF. The CDR3 DNA reads as TGTGCCAGTAGTGTCGCGGGGGGAGAAAGCTACGAGCAGTACTTC.

About this clone itself: This may stem from a read error, because a much larger clone lies one nucleotide away. The J gene is TRBJ1-1, the V gene TRBV7-3; D unclear. The CDR3 totals 13 residues. V lost 2 bases to trimming and J lost 1 base, with 5 bases between them. Germline CDR1 is SGHTA and CDR2 is FQGTGA. The CDR3 here is CASSLQENTEAFF. The CDR3 nucleotides read TGTGCCAGCAGCTTACAGGAGAACACTGAAGCTTTCTTT.

This clone has ten or more counts. The chain carries TRBV2 and TRBJ1-5; possibly TRBD1 for D (6 bases). V lost 6 bases and J lost 3, with 12 bases in between. In germline, CDR1 is SNHLY, CDR2 FYNNEI. This CDR3 comprises 14 residues. The CDR3 nucleotides read TGTGCCAGCAGACTAACAGGGAACAATCAGCCCCAGCATTTT. This sequence encodes CASRLTGNNQPQHF.

The chain recombines TRBV15 with TRBJ2-1, with 7 bases that match TRBD2. Germline values: CDR1 LNHNV, CDR2 YYDKDF (reference sequence). Trimming took 3 bases from V and 7 from J; bases not matched to a gene: 12. This CDR3 spans 16 amino acids. The CDR3 nucleotides are TGTGCCACCAGCAGGCCACTTGGACTAGTTGGGAATGAGCAGTTCTTC. It codes for CATSRPLGLVGNEQFF.

The chain combines TRBV6-1 with TRBJ2-5; 11 nucleotides match TRBD1. The V and J ends lost 3 bases and 6 bases, in that order; junction bases with no gene match: 6. Looked up from germline, CDR1 is MNHNS and CDR2 is SASEGT. The CDR3 is 15 residues long. Here the CDR3 DNA reads TGTGCCAGCAGTGAGCAGGGACAGGGGGAGAAGACCCAGTACTTC. This sequence encodes CASSEQGQGEKTQYF.

This clone occurred a few times. The V call is TRBV28, the J call TRBJ1-2, with D unclear. Germline V gene lookup returns CDR1 MDHEN and CDR2 SYDVKM. CDR3 length: 13 amino acids. The germline V and J ends were trimmed by 2 bases and 2 bases, with 6 bases remaining between them. CDR3 sequence: CASSLNRNYGYTF. Written as DNA, the CDR3 is TGTGCCAGCAGTTTAAACAGAAACTATGGCTACACCTTC.

The chain carries TRBV7-8 and TRBJ1-5; 8 bases line up with TRBD1. CDR1 is SGHVS and CDR2 is FQNEAQ in the germline V gene. CDR3 length: 15 amino acids. Germline trimming cut 3 bases from V and 6 bases from J; bases unmatched to any gene: 7. The CDR3 DNA follows: TGTGCCAGCAGCTTTAACGGACAGGGCTCTCAGCCCCAGCATTTT. It translates to CASSFNGQGSQPQHF. Together with reference TRBV7-8 and TRBJ1-5, the CDR3 gives the full variable domain: GAGVSQSPRYKVAKRGQDVALRCDPISGHVSLFWYQQALGQGPEFLTYFQNEAQLDKSGLPSDRFFAERPEGSVSTLKIQRTQQEDSAVYLCASSFNGQGSQPQHFGDGTRLSIL.

The rearrangement uses TRBV7-9 and TRBJ1-2, with no clear D. Germline V gene sequence: CDR1 SEHNR, CDR2 FQNEAQ (reference sequence). CDR3 size: 12 residues. The V and J ends lost 3 bases and 8 bases respectively, with 10 bases between them. DNA for the CDR3: TGTGCCAGCAGCTTGTGGACGGGGGGCTACACCTTC. Translated, it gives CASSLWTGGYTF.

The chain couples TRBV7-8 to TRBJ1-2; unclear D gene. CDR3 size: 15 residues. Trimming left V 6 bases short and J 5 bases short, with 19 bases between. Germline CDR1 reads SGHVS; CDR2 reads FQNEAQ. CDR3 sequence reads: CASRKSGLPGYGYTF. The CDR3 coding sequence is TGTGCCAGCAGAAAAAGCGGTCTCCCGGGGTATGGCTACACCTTC.

As concerns this clone: One junction end does not reproduce the germline sequence, and a read error may be involved. This same CDR3 is encoded by further DNA sequences in the sample. V and J are TRBV19 and TRBJ1-2; no clear D. Germline V gives CDR1 LNHDA, CDR2 SQIVND (reference sequence). The CDR3 extends over 13 amino acids. The CDR3 DNA sequence: TGTGCCAGTATGCTGAGTCTTAACTATGGTTACACCTTC. As protein: CASMLSLNYGYTF.

This clone was detected once. This sequence joins TRBV18 and TRBJ2-1; 7 bases line up with TRBD1. Germline V CDR1 and CDR2: KGHSH, LQKENI. V shed 2 bases, J shed 0 bases, and the junction held 4 bases outside the gene matches. The CDR3 totals 16 residues. CDR3 nucleotides: TGTGCCAGCTCACCAACGGGACAGATCTCCTACAATGAGCAGTTCTTC. Translating gives CASSPTGQISYNEQFF.

This clone showed up just once. The V gene is TRBV19, the J gene TRBJ2-3; D is undetermined. V was cut by 0 bases and J by 8 bases, with 9 bases left in between. The germline gives CDR1 LNHDA, CDR2 SQIVND (reference sequence). CDR3 length equals 13 residues. The CDR3 DNA reads TGTGCCAGTAGTATAGAGGCTTTTGGTACGCAGTATTTT. Translating it yields CASSIEAFGTQYF.

This clone has just a few counts. This chain connects TRBV7-6 to TRBJ1-1, with 10 bases fitting TRBD1. V was clipped by 5 bases and J by 0 bases; unmatched bases: 6. Germline V lookup: CDR1 SGHVS, CDR2 FNYEAQ. This CDR3 contains 16 residues. CDR3 in amino acids: CASSTRTGGMNTEAFF. The CDR3 DNA reads TGTGCCAGCAGCACACGGACAGGGGGAATGAACACTGAAGCTTTCTTT.

This chain connects TRBV20-1 to TRBJ2-5; 11 bases are shared with TRBD2. CDR1 is DFQATT and CDR2 is SNEGSKA in the germline V gene (reference sequence). This CDR3 has 13 amino acids. Losses at the gene ends were 3 bases for V and 5 bases for J; bases not matched to a gene: 2. The CDR3 reads CSASSGGVETQYF. DNA for the CDR3: TGCAGTGCTAGTAGCGGGGGGGTGGAGACCCAGTACTTC.

This rearrangement joins TRBV18 to TRBJ2-1, with TRBD2 identical over 7 bases. V shed 10 bases and J 7 bases; nucleotides not matched to a gene: 13. Germline-derived CDR1 and CDR2 are KGHSH and LQKENI. The CDR3 consists of 14 residues. The CDR3 loop is CATSMGGNYNEQFF. In nucleotides, the CDR3 is TGTGCCACCTCGATGGGGGGGAACTATAATGAGCAGTTCTTC.

This rearrangement joins TRBV6-5 to TRBJ1-6, with D possibly matching TRBD1 (5 bases). Trimming pared 3 bases from V and 8 bases from J, leaving 14 bases between. This CDR3 is 15 amino acids long. Germline V gives CDR1 MNHEY, CDR2 SVGAGI. The CDR3 DNA is TGTGCCAGCAGTTATCGGTCGGGGGTTGATTCACCCCTCCACTTT. It translates to CASSYRSGVDSPLHF.